The following is a T cell receptor (beta chain) sequence with its context. V shed 4 bases and J 0 bases; nucleotides not matched to a gene: 5. The CDR3 covers 17 residues. Germline CDR1 is MGHRA and CDR2 is YSYEKL. Semi-nested PCR with Nested Universal Primer A followed constant-region reverse priming of full-length variable regions. TCRdb reprocessed the 5' RACE reads with MiXCR, giving one entry per CDR3 protein. The sample shows about 32,000 distinct CDR3 sequences, roughly 25% of them seen only once. The receptor comes from a female donor with breast cancer. The chain has TRBV4-1 and TRBJ2-1; 11 bases agree with TRBD2. The sequencing sample was made of memory CD4+ T cells sorted from blood. The subset denotes: memory CD4+ T cells, CD4+CD45RO+CD25-. The CDR3 DNA sequence: TGCGCCAGCAGCCGTGCGGGACTAGCGGTCTCCTACAATGAGCAGTTCTTC. Translated: CASSRAGLAVSYNEQFF.